A single sample gave rise to the 17 T cell receptor beta chains below, sequenced in a study of metastatic and nonmetastatic thyroid tumors. No patient had received any treatment before thyroid surgery. TCRdb used MiXCR to call clones anew from the PCR reads. Among 22,000 or so clones, roughly 14% were seen once, and the ten largest hold about 14%. The sample comprised tumor tissue. The receptors derive from a female donor with papillary thyroid cancer or a benign thyroid nodule (not recorded which). Some clones in this sample may be carry-over from other donors' samples.

Ten or more counts support this clone. J is TRBJ2-5 and V is TRBV11-2; 8 bases fit TRBD2. The CDR3 sequence is 18 residues long. Germline V gene sequence: CDR1 SGHAT, CDR2 FQNNGV. V gave up 0 bases and J gave up 5 bases; unmatched junction bases: 14. The CDR3 loop is CASSLDRPGSGRQETQYF. CDR3 coding DNA: TGTGCCAGCAGCTTAGATCGGCCGGGCAGCGGGAGACAGGAGACCCAGTACTTC. Drawing the rest from reference TRBV11-2 and TRBJ2-5, the complete variable domain is EAGVAQSPRYKIIEKRQSVAFWCNPISGHATLYWYQQILGQGPKLLIQFQNNGVVDDSQLPKDRFSAERLKGVDSTLKIQPAKLEDSAVYLCASSLDRPGSGRQETQYFGPGTRLLVL.

This clone was observed many times. The gene calls are TRBV20-1 and TRBJ1-2; 8 bases align to TRBD1. Germline lookup yields CDR1 DFQATT and CDR2 SNEGSKA (reference sequence). V gave up 6 bases and J gave up 7 bases; unmatched junction bases: 7. The CDR3 contains 12 residues. CDR3 coding DNA: TGCAGTGCCGATACAGGGGGGGGTGGCTACACCTTC. Protein: CSADTGGGGYTF.

This chain links TRBV28 with TRBJ1-2; D is unresolved. Per germline, CDR1 MDHEN and CDR2 SYDVKM. Trimming removed 2 bases from V and 1 base from J, with 14 bases in between. The CDR3 loop spans 16 amino acids. Written as DNA, the CDR3 is TGTGCCAGCAGTTTACTCAGTGAGCCTGTTAACTATGGCTACACCTTC. Translation: CASSLLSEPVNYGYTF.

This chain links TRBV5-1 with TRBJ2-7, with 9 bases matching TRBD2. After removal of 4 bases from V and 5 bases from J, the junction contained 10 bases not matched to a gene. This CDR3 has 15 amino acids. Germline-derived CDR1 and CDR2 are SGHRS and YFSETQ. CDR3 sequence reads: CASSPTLAGRNEQYF. CDR3 DNA: TGCGCCAGCAGCCCAACGCTAGCGGGAAGGAACGAGCAGTACTTC.

This clone was seen at least ten times. The chain recombines TRBV18 with TRBJ1-5; no reliable D call. This CDR3 is 13 amino acids long. CDR1 is KGHSH, CDR2 LQKENI, per germline. V dropped 4 bases and J dropped 1 base, with 5 bases sitting between them. In DNA form, the CDR3 reads TGTGCCAGCTCACGAGGGAGCAATCAGCCCCAGCATTTT. Translation: CASSRGSNQPQHF.

The chain recombines TRBV5-1 with TRBJ2-7, with no clear D. V was pared by 6 bases and J by 2 bases, with 12 bases between. Germline values: CDR1 SGHRS, CDR2 YFSETQ. This CDR3 region has 13 residues. CDR3 sequence: CASKFAGTYEQYF. In DNA, the CDR3 is TGCGCCAGCAAGTTCGCAGGAACCTACGAGCAGTACTTC.

This clone was seen at least ten times. Distinct nucleotide sequences in the sample also encode this CDR3. The chain recombines TRBV20-1 with TRBJ1-1; D perhaps matches TRBD1 (5 bases). CDR3 size: 14 residues. Trimming took off 4 bases at V and 1 base at J, with 13 bases between the two ends. Germline V gives CDR1 DFQATT, CDR2 SNEGSKA (reference sequence). The CDR3 coding sequence is TGCAGTGCTACCGTGTTCGGGGGGAACACTGAAGCTTTCTTT. Encoded protein: CSATVFGGNTEAFF.

In this sample, this clone is medium-sized. This same CDR3 is encoded by further DNA sequences in the sample. The chain's CDR3 is CASSEVVKFKGEAFF. The CDR3 region has the DNA TGTGCCAGCAGTGAAGTAGTAAAGTTCAAGGGAGAAGCTTTCTTT. V and J are TRBV6-1 and TRBJ1-1; no firm D call. Germline V gene data show CDR1 as MNHNS and CDR2 as SASEGT. The CDR3 covers 15 residues. V was shortened by 1 base and J by 8 bases, with 17 bases between the two germline ends.

In its sample, this clone was seen many times. The genes are TRBV6-7 and TRBJ2-7; tentatively, D is TRBD1 (5 bases). TRBV6-7 is recorded as an ORF, its role being uncertain. Trimming stripped 5 bases from V and 5 bases from J, with 13 bases between. The CDR3 extends over 13 amino acids. For the CDR3, the DNA is TGTGCCAGCAGTCGGCAGGGTATCGACGAGCAGTACTTC. Its translation is CASSRQGIDEQYF.

This clone has a count of ten or more. V is TRBV7-3 and J is TRBJ1-1, with 7 bases matching TRBD1. CDR1 is SGHTA and CDR2 is FQGTGA in the germline V gene. The CDR3 length is 16 residues. J was trimmed by 0 bases and V by 0 bases; bases with no gene match: 4. Here the CDR3 reads CASSLTGGAVNTEAFF. The DNA for the CDR3 is TGTGCCAGCAGCTTAACAGGGGGCGCGGTGAACACTGAAGCTTTCTTT.

This clone is categorized as medium-sized. CDR3 protein: CASSQGGANTGELFF. DNA for the CDR3: TGCGCCAGCAGCCAAGGAGGGGCGAACACCGGGGAGCTGTTTTTT. The chain couples TRBV4-1 to TRBJ2-2; D is tentatively TRBD1 or TRBD2 (5 bases each). Per the germline V gene, CDR1 is MGHRA and CDR2 is YSYEKL. The CDR3 runs to 15 residues. V was cut by 1 base and J by 0 bases, with 6 bases left in between.

This clone was detected many times. V and J are TRBV7-2 and TRBJ1-5; D is perhaps TRBD1 (5 bases). Per the germline V gene, CDR1 is SGHTA and CDR2 is FQGNSA. The CDR3 extends over 14 amino acids. V was trimmed by 2 bases and J by 2 bases, leaving 7 bases between them. The CDR3 protein is CASSLQGGNQPQHF. The CDR3 DNA sequence: TGTGCCAGCAGCTTACAGGGTGGCAATCAGCCCCAGCATTTT.

This clone has at least ten counts. V and J are TRBV7-3 and TRBJ2-1; TRBD2 might be the D (7 bases). The germline gives CDR1 SGHTA, CDR2 FQGTGA. V was pared by 2 bases and J by 7 bases, with 15 bases between. The CDR3 is 15 amino acids. The CDR3 DNA reads TGTGCCAGCAGCTTAGGTGGGGGGGCCTTTAATGAGCAGTTCTTC. Its protein product is CASSLGGGAFNEQFF.

In this sample, this clone turned up many times. V and J are TRBV20-1 and TRBJ2-5, with D possibly matching TRBD1 (7 bases). Germline CDR1 reads DFQATT; CDR2 reads SNEGSKA (reference sequence). This CDR3 has 13 amino acids. Deletions cut 5 bases from V and 4 bases from J, with 14 bases between. CDR3 DNA sequence: TGCAGTGCTTCCCAGGGGGGTGGAGAGACCCAGTACTTC. Translated, it gives CSASQGGGETQYF.

This clone was seen a few times. Possible read error: a much larger clone is one base away. The genes are TRBV7-2 and TRBJ2-5; D remains unclear. Germline V lookup: CDR1 SGHTA, CDR2 FQGNSA. The CDR3 is 13 amino acids. The CDR3: CASSLGLQETQHF. The CDR3 DNA reads as TGTGCCAGCAGCTTAGGACTTCAAGAGACCCAGCACTTC. The complete variable domain, with remaining parts taken from reference TRBV7-2 and TRBJ2-5, reads GAGVSQSPSNKVTEKGKDVELRCDPISGHTALYWYRQSLGQGLEFLIYFQGNSAPDKSGLPSDRFSAERTGGSVSTLTIQRTQQEDSAVYLCASSLGLQETQHFGPGTRLLVL.

The CDR3 sequence is CASRPAQCPLGEQYF. CDR3 bases: TGTGCCAGCAGGCCGGCACAGTGCCCCCTAGGTGAGCAGTACTTC. V gene TRBV12-3 or TRBV12-4 combines with J gene TRBJ2-7; D unresolved. The CDR3 has 15 residues. The ends were cut back, 6 bases at V and 7 bases at J, with 22 bases in the middle.

Ten or more counts support this clone. This chain links TRBV10-3 with TRBJ2-3; 9 bases are a match to TRBD2. V shed 6 bases, J shed 0 bases, and the junction held 16 bases outside the gene matches. The CDR3 loop spans 19 amino acids. Germline V gene lookup returns CDR1 ENHRY and CDR2 SYGVKD. DNA for the CDR3: TGTGCCATCAGGCCCCGGGGAGCGGGGGGCTTATTTAGCACAGATACGCAGTATTTT. Its protein is CAIRPRGAGGLFSTDTQYF.